Listed below are T cell receptor beta chains from one sample, sequenced in a study of blood T cell repertoires in COVID-19. The table came from immunoSEQ multiplex PCR; TCRdb's copy has only in-frame clones and leaves some out. The sample carries more than 70,000 clones, about 88% recorded once. Source material: peripheral blood. The receptors derive from a human donor in a cohort sampled during active COVID-19. Each CDR3 is given with its conserved first and last residue. The order of the fields is clone size, D gene, V gene, J gene, CDR3 protein, CDR3 DNA. D genes are given only for firm matches. Clone size appears in some rows only: once, few, many, or a class for an expanded clone.

-	-	TRBV27	TRBJ2-7	CASSSGNEDEQYF	TGTGCCAGCAGTTCCGGGAATGAGGACGAGCAGTACTTC
-	-	TRBV5-1	TRBJ2-5	CASSSYQETQYF	TGCGCCAGCAGCTCGTACCAAGAGACCCAGTACTTC
-	-	TRBV3-1/TRBV3-2	TRBJ1-1	CASSQEWQNRLNTEAFF	TGTGCCAGCAGCCAAGAATGGCAAAACAGATTGAACACTGAAGCTTTCTTT
-	TRBD1	TRBV4-2	TRBJ1-1	CASSQHGDRRGWTEAFF	TGTGCCAGCAGCCAACACGGGGACAGGAGGGGTTGGACTGAAGCTTTCTTT
few	-	TRBV20-1	TRBJ1-5	CSASGRNQPQHF	TGCAGTGCTAGTGGGCGCAATCAGCCCCAGCATTTT
-	-	TRBV10-1	TRBJ1-1	CASSESSAVGLAFF	TGCGCCAGCAGTGAGTCGAGTGCTGTTGGTTTAGCTTTCTTT
-	-	TRBV19	TRBJ2-1	CASSLSDNEQFF	TGTGCCAGTAGCCTTAGCGACAATGAGCAGTTCTTC
-	TRBD1	TRBV5-1	TRBJ1-2	CASSGTGGASDGYTF	TGCGCCAGCAGCGGGACAGGGGGCGCGTCCGACGGCTACACCTTC
-	-	TRBV29-1	TRBJ2-1	CSATRGGQGDNEQFF	TGCAGCGCTACGAGGGGGGGGCAAGGAGACAATGAGCAGTTCTTC
-	TRBD1	TRBV5-8	TRBJ2-1	CASSFTLTTKQGYNEQFF	TGTGCCAGCAGCTTTACGCTAACTACCAAACAGGGGTACAATGAGCAGTTCTTC
-	TRBD1	TRBV30	TRBJ2-7	CVTAGGQGASYEQYF	TGTGTCACGGCCGGGGGACAGGGGGCCTCCTACGAGCAGTACTTC
-	TRBD1	TRBV5-5	TRBJ1-1	CASSTRQGIAFF	TGTGCCAGCAGCACCAGACAGGGGATAGCTTTCTTT
-	-	TRBV19	TRBJ1-1	CASSPLQVLSTEAFF	TGTGCCAGTAGCCCGTTACAGGTCCTCTCCACTGAAGCTTTCTTT
few	TRBD1	TRBV7-8	TRBJ1-1	CASSRRQGVGNTEAFF	TGTGCCAGCAGCCGCCGACAGGGGGTCGGGAACACTGAAGCTTTCTTT
-	TRBD1	TRBV7-2	TRBJ2-7	CASSLDVGTGGREQYF	TGTGCCAGCAGCTTAGATGTCGGGACAGGAGGTCGCGAGCAGTACTTC
-	-	TRBV5-1	TRBJ2-3	CASSLPVGTSTDTQYF	TGCGCCAGCAGCTTGCCGGTGGGGACTAGCACAGATACGCAGTATTTT
-	-	TRBV27	TRBJ1-5	CASSLEGFQPQHF	TGTGCCAGCAGTTTAGAGGGATTTCAGCCCCAGCATTTT
-	-	TRBV7-8	TRBJ2-5	CASSSHLTVIQETQYF	TGTGCCAGCAGCTCCCACCTCACAGTAATCCAAGAGACCCAGTACTTC
-	-	TRBV28	TRBJ1-2	CASSYRLDYGYTF	TGTGCCAGCAGTTACAGACTAGACTATGGCTACACCTTC
-	TRBD2	TRBV5-1	TRBJ2-3	CASSLAGQPLAGITDTQYF	TGCGCCAGCAGCTTGGCGGGACAGCCACTAGCGGGGATCACAGATACGCAGTATTTT
-	TRBD2	TRBV4-1	TRBJ2-7	CASSQELVAGSEQYF	TGCGCCAGCAGCCAAGAATTGGTAGCGGGAAGCGAGCAGTACTTC
-	TRBD1	TRBV7-9	TRBJ2-3	CASSPREQTGTDTQYF	TGTGCCAGCAGCCCCCGAGAACAGACAGGGACAGATACGCAGTATTTT
-	TRBD2	TRBV11-2	TRBJ2-1	CASSFRGSGSSGRYEQFF	TGTGCCAGCAGCTTCCGAGGTAGCGGGAGTTCGGGGAGGTATGAGCAGTTCTTC
-	TRBD2	TRBV24-1	TRBJ2-3	CATSDQAGGHTDTQYF	TGTGCCACCAGTGACCAAGCGGGGGGCCACACAGATACGCAGTATTTT
-	TRBD1	TRBV20-1	TRBJ1-1	CSATTGGQAFF	TGCAGTGCTACTACAGGGGGCCAAGCTTTCTTT
-	TRBD2	TRBV11-3	TRBJ2-2	CASSLDPAGGNTGELFF	TGTGCCAGCAGCTTAGATCCCGCGGGGGGGAACACCGGGGAGCTGTTTTTT
-	TRBD2	TRBV18	TRBJ2-4	CASSPPSGTNKNIQYF	TGTGCCAGCTCACCACCTAGCGGGACAAACAAAAACATTCAGTACTTC
-	TRBD2	TRBV5-1	TRBJ2-2	CASSLVSSGLTNTGELFF	TGCGCCAGCAGCTTGGTGTCTAGCGGACTAACGAACACCGGGGAGCTGTTTTTT
few	TRBD1	TRBV19	TRBJ1-5	CASSSRDRGHQPQHF	TGTGCCAGTAGTTCTAGAGACAGGGGTCATCAGCCCCAGCATTTT
-	-	TRBV28	TRBJ2-7	CASSPGDIGSYEQYF	TGTGCCAGCAGCCCAGGGGACATTGGTAGCTACGAGCAGTACTTC
-	TRBD2	TRBV18	TRBJ2-7	CASSPRTSGSIKGLYEQYF	TGTGCCAGCTCACCACGGACTAGCGGGAGCATCAAAGGGCTCTACGAGCAGTACTTC
-	TRBD1	TRBV19	TRBJ2-7	CASTRDRGSFYEQYF	TGTGCCAGTACGAGGGACAGGGGATCCTTCTACGAGCAGTACTTC
-	TRBD2	TRBV11-2	TRBJ2-1	CASSLDASGGPYNEQFF	TGTGCCAGCAGCTTAGACGCTAGCGGGGGGCCTTACAATGAGCAGTTCTTC
few	-	TRBV18	TRBJ2-5	CASSFQPPDGRETQYF	TGTGCCAGCTCTTTCCAGCCCCCCGATGGGAGGGAGACCCAGTACTTC
-	-	TRBV10-2	TRBJ2-1	CASSVSIENEQFF	TGCGCCAGCAGTGTCAGTATCGAAAATGAGCAGTTCTTC
-	TRBD2	TRBV5-6	TRBJ2-3	CASSRRIAGDLADTQYF	TGTGCCAGCAGCCGTCGCATAGCGGGAGATCTAGCAGATACGCAGTATTTT
-	-	TRBV6-5	TRBJ1-1	CASRDTGRAFF	TGTGCCAGCAGGGACACAGGTAGAGCTTTCTTT
-	-	TRBV10-3	TRBJ2-1	CAISEVGGAYNEQFF	TGTGCCATCAGTGAGGTGGGGGGGGCGTACAATGAGCAGTTCTTC
-	TRBD1	TRBV2	TRBJ2-7	CASSSGTATYEQYF	TGTGCCAGCAGTTCCGGGACAGCGACCTACGAGCAGTACTTC
-	TRBD2	TRBV6-4	TRBJ2-3	CASSDLAGNADTQYF	TGTGCCAGCAGTGACTTAGCGGGGAATGCAGATACGCAGTATTTT
-	-	TRBV21-1	TRBJ2-1	CASSKQHRVSYNEQFF	TGTGCCAGCAGTAAACAACACAGGGTCTCCTACAATGAGCAGTTCTTC
few	TRBD2	TRBV19	TRBJ2-5	CASGKTGTRETQYF	TGTGCCAGTGGGAAAACCGGGACTAGAGAGACCCAGTACTTC